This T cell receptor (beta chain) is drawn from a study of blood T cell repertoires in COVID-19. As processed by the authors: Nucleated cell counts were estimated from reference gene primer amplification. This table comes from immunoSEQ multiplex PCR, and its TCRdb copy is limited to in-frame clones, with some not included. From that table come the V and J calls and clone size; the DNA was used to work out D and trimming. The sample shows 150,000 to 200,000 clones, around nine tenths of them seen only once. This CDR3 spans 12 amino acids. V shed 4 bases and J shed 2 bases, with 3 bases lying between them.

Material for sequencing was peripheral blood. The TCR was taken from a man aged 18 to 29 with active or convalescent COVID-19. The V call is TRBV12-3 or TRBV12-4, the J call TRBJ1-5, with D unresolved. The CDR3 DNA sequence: TGTGCCAGCAGTTCAGGCAATCAGCCCCAGCATTTT. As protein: CASSSGNQPQHF.